This TCR beta chain originates from a study of cytomegalovirus exposure and HLA in healthy donors. Study as a whole: The 550 to 700 first-cohort repertoires and the 95 to 150 validation repertoires shared the same platform, a later analysis reported. Study results and limitations: Published work reported that the classifier diagnosed cytomegalovirus status with high specificity and sensitivity. Some TCR beta chains (164 of them) were listed as cytomegalovirus-associated.

Sequencing used immunoSEQ multiplex PCR; TCRdb keeps in-frame clones, though not all of them. The sample has 35,000 to 50,000 clones; 92% are singletons. V lost 7 bases to trimming and J lost 3 bases; unmatched junction nucleotides: 15. Looked up from germline, CDR1 is SGHAT and CDR2 is FQNNGV. The CDR3 sequence is 17 residues long. This clone was counted a single time. Its antigen remains unknown. The sequence derives from a man aged 18 to 29 in good health and CMV-seronegative. The genes are TRBV11-2 and TRBJ2-3; 8 nucleotides match TRBD2. Sequencing input: PBMCs. The CDR3 DNA is TGTGCCAGCACGTCGAGCGGGAGTGAACGGGATACAGATACGCAGTATTTT. Its protein is CASTSSGSERDTDTQYF.